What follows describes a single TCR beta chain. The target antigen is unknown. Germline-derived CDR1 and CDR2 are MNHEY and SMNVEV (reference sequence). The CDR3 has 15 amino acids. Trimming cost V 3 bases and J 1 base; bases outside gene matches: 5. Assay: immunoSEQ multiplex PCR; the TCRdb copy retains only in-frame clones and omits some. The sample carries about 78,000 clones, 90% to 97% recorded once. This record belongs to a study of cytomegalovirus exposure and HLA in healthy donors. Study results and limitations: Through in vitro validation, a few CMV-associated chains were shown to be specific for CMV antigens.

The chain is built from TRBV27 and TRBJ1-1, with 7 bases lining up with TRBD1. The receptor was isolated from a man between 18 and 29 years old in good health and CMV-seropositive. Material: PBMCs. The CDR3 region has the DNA TGTGCCAGCAGTTTGGAGGACAGGCAGAACACTGAAGCTTTCTTT. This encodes CASSLEDRQNTEAFF.